This T cell receptor (beta chain) stems from a study of Tregs in tolerant kidney transplant recipients. About this clone itself: The read terminates 3 residues ahead of where the CDR3 ends, so the germline J gene completes it.

Related graft donors supplied nonmyeloablative bone marrow transplants, and mixed chimerism was transient. Profiled with immunoSEQ multiplex PCR; TCRdb holds only in-frame clones, not every one. The sample spans roughly 4,900 clones; the ten largest clones claim more than 6.5%. The CDR3 has 13 amino acids. Germline CDR1 is SNHLY and CDR2 is FYNNEI. Trimming removed 2 bases from V and 6 bases from J, with 10 bases in between. The sample was CD4+ T cells from blood (PBMCs), taken 14 months after the transplant. The rearrangement links TRBV2 to TRBJ1-2; D may be TRBD1 (5 bases). The sequence was collected from a human patient who received a combined kidney and bone marrow transplant. The T cells may come from the graft donor. CDR3 region: CASSELQADGYTF. Incomplete CDR3 DNA: TGTGCCAGCAGTGAACTACAGGCGGATGGC.